This T cell receptor (beta chain) was identified during a study of PD-L1 blockade in urothelial cancer. The CDR3 contains 14 residues. CDR1 SGHNT and CDR2 YYREEE come from the germline V gene (reference sequence). V was clipped by 4 bases and J by 0 bases; unmatched bases: 3. Generated by immunoSEQ multiplex PCR, the TCRdb table keeps only in-frame clones and is missing some. The sample has some 40,000 clones, approximately 83% seen once. The sequence derives from a man aged 55 to 70 with urothelial cancer. This specimen consisted of PBMCs, obtained around atezolizumab (anti-PD-L1) treatment. The chain recombines TRBV5-4 with TRBJ2-5; 7 positions match TRBD2. The CDR3 sequence is CASSRAGYQETQYF. CDR3 DNA: TGTGCCAGCAGCCGAGCGGGGTACCAAGAGACCCAGTACTTC.